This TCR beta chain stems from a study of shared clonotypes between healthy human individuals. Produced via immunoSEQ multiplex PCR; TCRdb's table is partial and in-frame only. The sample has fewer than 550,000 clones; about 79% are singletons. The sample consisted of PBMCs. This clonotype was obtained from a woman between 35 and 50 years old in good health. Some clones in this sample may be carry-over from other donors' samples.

The CDR3 here is CAWSQTNTEAFF. In DNA, the CDR3 is TGTGCCTGGAGTCAGACGAACACTGAAGCTTTCTTT. The V gene is TRBV30, the J gene TRBJ1-1; D ambiguous. The V gene's germline CDR1 is GTSNPN and CDR2 SVGIG (reference sequence). The V end was cut by 2 bases, the J end by 1 base, with 5 bases between. There are 12 residues in the CDR3.